Following are 5 T cell receptor beta chains from one sample sequenced in a study of T cell changes during pregnancy in multiple sclerosis. The method was immunoSEQ multiplex PCR; TCRdb's version includes in-frame clones alone and lacks a portion of them. The table lists around 57,000 clones, almost 95% of them singletons. This specimen was CD4+ T cells from peripheral blood mononuclear cells, taken in the third trimester of pregnancy. The receptors come from a female donor with multiple sclerosis, enrolled in a pregnancy study.

The table lists this clone with a few counts. The chain employs TRBV6-5 and TRBJ1-1; TRBD1 might be the D (5 bases). The CDR3 is 13 residues long. The germline V gene encodes CDR1 MNHEY and CDR2 SVGAGI. V was cut by 8 bases and J by 5 bases, with 15 bases left in between. CDR3: CASRRGSSTEAFF. CDR3 sequence (DNA): TGTGCCAGCCGTCGGGGGTCAAGTACTGAAGCTTTCTTT.

Comment on this clone: This sample includes further DNA sequences coding for the same CDR3. The J gene is TRBJ2-5, the V gene TRBV5-4; 8 nucleotides align to TRBD2. CDR3 length: 14 residues. Germline lookup yields CDR1 SGHNT and CDR2 YYREEE (reference sequence). V was clipped by 2 bases and J by 5 bases; unmatched bases: 5. The CDR3 protein is CASSLAGVGETQYF. The DNA for the CDR3 is TGTGCCAGCAGCTTAGCGGGGGTGGGGGAGACCCAGTACTTC.

The chain uses TRBV4-2 and TRBJ2-5; tentative D call: TRBD2 (6 bases). In germline, CDR1 is LGHNA, CDR2 YNFKEQ. The CDR3 sequence is 13 residues long. Trimming left V 4 bases short and J 2 bases short, with 8 bases between. The CDR3 bases are TGTGCCAGCAGCCGGACTAAACAAGAGACCCAGTACTTC. This encodes CASSRTKQETQYF.

The chain has TRBV6-5 and TRBJ1-5; D is possibly TRBD1 (5 bases). The germline V and J ends were trimmed by 6 bases and 9 bases, with 21 bases remaining between them. The CDR3 has 15 residues. The germline V gene encodes CDR1 MNHEY and CDR2 SVGAGI. In DNA, the CDR3 is TGTGCCAGCAGCCCAAGTGTGGGGGGGATTCGGCCCCAGCATTTT. This sequence encodes CASSPSVGGIRPQHF.

V usage is TRBV28 and J usage is TRBJ1-2, with D unresolved. Trimming stripped 3 bases from V and 4 bases from J, with 6 bases between. The germline gives CDR1 MDHEN, CDR2 SYDVKM. The CDR3 length is 12 residues. DNA for the CDR3: TGTGCCAGCAGTTTGCGGGGCTATGGCTACACCTTC. Encoded protein: CASSLRGYGYTF.